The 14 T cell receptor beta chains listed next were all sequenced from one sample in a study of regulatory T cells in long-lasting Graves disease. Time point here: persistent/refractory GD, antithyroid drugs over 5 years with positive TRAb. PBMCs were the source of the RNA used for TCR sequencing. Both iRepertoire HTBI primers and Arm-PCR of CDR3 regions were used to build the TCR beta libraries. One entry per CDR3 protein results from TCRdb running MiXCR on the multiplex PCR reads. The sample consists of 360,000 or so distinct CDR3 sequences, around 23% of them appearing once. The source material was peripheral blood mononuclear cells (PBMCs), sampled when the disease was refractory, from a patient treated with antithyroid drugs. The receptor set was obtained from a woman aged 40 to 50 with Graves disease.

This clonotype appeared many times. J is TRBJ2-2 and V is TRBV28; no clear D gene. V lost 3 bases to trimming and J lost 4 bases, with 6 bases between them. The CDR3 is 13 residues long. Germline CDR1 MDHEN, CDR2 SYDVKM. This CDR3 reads CASSLRFTGELFF. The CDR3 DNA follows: TGTGCCAGCAGTTTGAGGTTCACCGGGGAGCTGTTTTTT.

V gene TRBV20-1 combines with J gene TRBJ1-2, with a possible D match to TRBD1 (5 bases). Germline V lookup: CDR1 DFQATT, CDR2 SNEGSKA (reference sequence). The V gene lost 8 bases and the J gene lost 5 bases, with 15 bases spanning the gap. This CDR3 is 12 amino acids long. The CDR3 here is CSPSLEGYGYTF. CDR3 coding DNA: TGCAGTCCAAGCCTGGAGGGGTATGGCTACACCTTC.

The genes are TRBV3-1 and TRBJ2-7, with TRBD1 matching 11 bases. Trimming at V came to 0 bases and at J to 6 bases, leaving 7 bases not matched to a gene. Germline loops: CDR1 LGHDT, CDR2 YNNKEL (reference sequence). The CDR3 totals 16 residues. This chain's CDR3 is CASSQEVWTGGAEQYF. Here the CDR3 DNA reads TGTGCCAGCAGCCAAGAAGTCTGGACAGGGGGCGCCGAGCAGTACTTC.

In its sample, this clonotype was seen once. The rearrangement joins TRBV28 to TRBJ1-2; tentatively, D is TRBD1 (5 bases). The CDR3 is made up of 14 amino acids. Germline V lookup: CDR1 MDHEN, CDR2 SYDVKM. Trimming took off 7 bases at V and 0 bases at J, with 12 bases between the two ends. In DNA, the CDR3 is TGTGCCAGCAATCGGGACTTAGCTAACTATGGCTACACCTTC. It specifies CASNRDLANYGYTF.

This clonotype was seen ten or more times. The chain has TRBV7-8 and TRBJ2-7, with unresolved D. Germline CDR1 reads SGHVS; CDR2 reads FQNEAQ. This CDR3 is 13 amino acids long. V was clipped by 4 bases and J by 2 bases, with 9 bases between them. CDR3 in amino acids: CASSSYSTYEQYF. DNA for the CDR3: TGTGCCAGCAGCTCCTACTCCACCTACGAGCAGTACTTC.

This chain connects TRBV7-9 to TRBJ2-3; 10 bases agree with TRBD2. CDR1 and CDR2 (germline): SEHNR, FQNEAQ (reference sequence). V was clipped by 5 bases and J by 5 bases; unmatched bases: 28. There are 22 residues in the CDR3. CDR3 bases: TGTGCCAGCAGCCCACCGACTAGCGGGTACTACACTGGCCCAGACCCGGGAGATACGCAGTATTTT. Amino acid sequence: CASSPPTSGYYTGPDPGDTQYF.

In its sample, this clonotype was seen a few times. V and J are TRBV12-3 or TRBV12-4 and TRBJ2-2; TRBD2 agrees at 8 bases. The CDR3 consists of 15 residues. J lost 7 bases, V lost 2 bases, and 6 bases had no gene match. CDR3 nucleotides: TGTGCCAGCAGTTTAAAGCGGGGGATGATCGGGGAGCTGTTTTTT. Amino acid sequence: CASSLKRGMIGELFF.

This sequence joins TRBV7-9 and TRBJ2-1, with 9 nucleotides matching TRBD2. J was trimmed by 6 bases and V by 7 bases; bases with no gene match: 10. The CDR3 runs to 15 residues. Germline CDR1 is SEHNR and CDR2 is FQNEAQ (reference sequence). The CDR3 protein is CASTQRAAGGNEQFF. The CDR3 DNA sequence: TGTGCCAGCACCCAGCGGGCAGCGGGGGGCAATGAGCAGTTCTTC.

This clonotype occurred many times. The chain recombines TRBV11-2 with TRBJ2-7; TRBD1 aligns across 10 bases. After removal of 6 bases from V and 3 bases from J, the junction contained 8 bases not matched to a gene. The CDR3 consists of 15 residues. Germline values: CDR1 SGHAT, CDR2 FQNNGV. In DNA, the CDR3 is TGTGCCAGCAGGACGACAGGGGGCGAATACTACGAGCAGTACTTC. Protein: CASRTTGGEYYEQYF.

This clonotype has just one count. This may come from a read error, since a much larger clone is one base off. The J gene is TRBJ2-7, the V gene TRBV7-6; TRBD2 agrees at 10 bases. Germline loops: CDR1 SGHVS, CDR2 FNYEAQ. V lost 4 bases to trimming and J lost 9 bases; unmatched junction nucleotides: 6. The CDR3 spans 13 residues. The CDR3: CASSSGLATGQYF. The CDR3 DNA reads TGTGCCAGCAGCTCGGGACTAGCGACCGGGCAGTACTTC.

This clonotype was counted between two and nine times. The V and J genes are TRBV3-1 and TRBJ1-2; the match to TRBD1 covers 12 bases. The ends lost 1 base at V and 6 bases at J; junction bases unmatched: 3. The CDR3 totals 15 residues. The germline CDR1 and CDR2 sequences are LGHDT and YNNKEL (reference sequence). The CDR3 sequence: CASSQAGTGGNGYTF. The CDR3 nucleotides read TGTGCCAGCAGCCAAGCTGGGACAGGGGGCAATGGCTACACCTTC. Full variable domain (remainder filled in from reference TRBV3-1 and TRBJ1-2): DTAVSQTPKYLVTQMGNDKSIKCEQNLGHDTMYWYKQDSKKFLKIMFSYNNKELIINETVPNRFSPKSPDKAHLNLHINSLELGDSAVYFCASSQAGTGGNGYTFGSGTRLTVV.

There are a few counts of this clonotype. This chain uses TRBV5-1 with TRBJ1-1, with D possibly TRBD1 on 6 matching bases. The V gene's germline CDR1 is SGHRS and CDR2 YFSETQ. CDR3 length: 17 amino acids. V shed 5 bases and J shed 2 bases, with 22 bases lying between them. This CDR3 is CASRPGLGAGLNTEAFF. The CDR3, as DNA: TGCGCCAGCAGACCAGGTTTGGGGGCGGGATTAAACACTGAAGCTTTCTTT.

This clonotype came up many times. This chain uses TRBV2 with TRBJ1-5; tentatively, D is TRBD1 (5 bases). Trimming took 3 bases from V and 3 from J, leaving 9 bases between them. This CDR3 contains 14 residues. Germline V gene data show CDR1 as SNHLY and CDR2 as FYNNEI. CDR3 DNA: TGTGCCAGCAGTGAGGGGGGGTACAATCAGCCCCAGCATTTT. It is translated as CASSEGGYNQPQHF.

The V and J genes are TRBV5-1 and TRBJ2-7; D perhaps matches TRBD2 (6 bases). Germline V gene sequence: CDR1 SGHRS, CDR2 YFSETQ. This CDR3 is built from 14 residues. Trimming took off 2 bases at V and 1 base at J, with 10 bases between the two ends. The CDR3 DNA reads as TGCGCCAGCAGCTTTACCGGGACTTCCTACGAGCAGTACTTC. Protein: CASSFTGTSYEQYF.